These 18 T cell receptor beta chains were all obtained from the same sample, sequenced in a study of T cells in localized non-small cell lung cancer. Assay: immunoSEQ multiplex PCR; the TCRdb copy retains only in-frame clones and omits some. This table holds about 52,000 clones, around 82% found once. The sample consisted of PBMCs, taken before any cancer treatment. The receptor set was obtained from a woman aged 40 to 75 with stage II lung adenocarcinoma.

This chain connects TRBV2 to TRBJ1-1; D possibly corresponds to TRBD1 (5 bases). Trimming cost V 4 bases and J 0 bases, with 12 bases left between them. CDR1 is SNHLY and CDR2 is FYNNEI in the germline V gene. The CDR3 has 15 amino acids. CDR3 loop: CASSVPGQLNTEAFF. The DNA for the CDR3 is TGTGCCAGCAGTGTCCCCGGACAATTGAACACTGAAGCTTTCTTT.

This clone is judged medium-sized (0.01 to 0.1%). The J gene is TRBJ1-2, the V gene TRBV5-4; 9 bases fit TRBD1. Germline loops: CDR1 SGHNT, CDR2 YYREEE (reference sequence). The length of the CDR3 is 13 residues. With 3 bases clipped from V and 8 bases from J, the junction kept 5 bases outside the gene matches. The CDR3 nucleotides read TGTGCCAGCAGCTGGGACAGGGAGCAAGGCTACACCTTC. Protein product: CASSWDREQGYTF.

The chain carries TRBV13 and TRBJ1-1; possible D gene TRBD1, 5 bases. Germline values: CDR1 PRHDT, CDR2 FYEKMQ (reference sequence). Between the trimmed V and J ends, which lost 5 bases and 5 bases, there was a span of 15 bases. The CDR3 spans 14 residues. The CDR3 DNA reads TGTGCCAGCAGCCGGCGGGGGAGCGGGACTGAAGCTTTCTTT. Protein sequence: CASSRRGSGTEAFF.

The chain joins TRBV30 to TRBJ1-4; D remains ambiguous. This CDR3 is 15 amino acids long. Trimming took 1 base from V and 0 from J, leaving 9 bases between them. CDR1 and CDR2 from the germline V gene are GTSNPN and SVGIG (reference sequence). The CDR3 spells CAWSGQTSTNEKLFF. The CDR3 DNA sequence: TGTGCCTGGAGTGGTCAGACCTCAACTAATGAAAAACTGTTTTTT.

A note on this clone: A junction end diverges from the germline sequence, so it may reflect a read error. The CDR3 reads CASSPRWAVSSEQYF. The CDR3 DNA sequence: TGTGCCAGCAGCCCCCGGTGGGCGGTCTCCTCCGAGCAGTACTTC. V usage is TRBV9 and J usage is TRBJ2-7; D gene unclear. CDR3 size: 15 residues. Germline V gene sequence: CDR1 SGDLS, CDR2 YYNGEE.

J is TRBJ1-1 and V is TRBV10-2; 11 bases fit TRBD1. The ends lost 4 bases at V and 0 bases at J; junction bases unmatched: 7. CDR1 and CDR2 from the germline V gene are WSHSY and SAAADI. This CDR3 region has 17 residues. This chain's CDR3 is CASSARDRGIMNTEAFF. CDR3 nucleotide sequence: TGCGCCAGCAGTGCCCGGGACAGGGGGATAATGAACACTGAAGCTTTCTTT.

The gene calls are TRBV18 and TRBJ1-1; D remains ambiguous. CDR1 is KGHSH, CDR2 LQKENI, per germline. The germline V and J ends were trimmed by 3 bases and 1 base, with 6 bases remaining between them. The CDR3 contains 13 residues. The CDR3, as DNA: TGTGCCAGCTCACCCCTAGAGAACACTGAAGCTTTCTTT. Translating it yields CASSPLENTEAFF.

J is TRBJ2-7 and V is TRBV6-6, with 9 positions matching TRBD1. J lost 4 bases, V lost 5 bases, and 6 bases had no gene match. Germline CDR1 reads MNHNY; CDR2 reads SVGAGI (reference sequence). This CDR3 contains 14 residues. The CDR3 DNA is TGTGCCAGCAGTCCGGGACAGGGAGTTTACGAGCAGTACTTC. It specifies CASSPGQGVYEQYF.

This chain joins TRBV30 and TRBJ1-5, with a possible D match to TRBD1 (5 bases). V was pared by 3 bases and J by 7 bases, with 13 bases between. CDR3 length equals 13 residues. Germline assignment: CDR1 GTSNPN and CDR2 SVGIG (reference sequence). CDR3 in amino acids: CAWSQGWEQPQHF. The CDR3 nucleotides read TGTGCCTGGAGCCAGGGATGGGAGCAGCCCCAGCATTTT.

CDR3 coding DNA: TGTGCCAGCAGCCGTAAGTGGGGCTACACCTTC. Protein product: CASSRKWGYTF. The J gene is TRBJ1-2, the V gene TRBV28; D call uncertain. Germline V gene data show CDR1 as MDHEN and CDR2 as SYDVKM. V lost 6 bases to trimming and J lost 8 bases, with 10 bases between them. The CDR3 has 11 amino acids.

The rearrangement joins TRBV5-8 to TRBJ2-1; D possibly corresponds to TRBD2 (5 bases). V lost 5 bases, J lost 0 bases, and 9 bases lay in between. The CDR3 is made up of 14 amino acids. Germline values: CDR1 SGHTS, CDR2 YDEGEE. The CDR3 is CASRGGGSYNEQFF. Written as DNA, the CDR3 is TGTGCCAGCAGGGGCGGAGGCTCCTACAATGAGCAGTTCTTC. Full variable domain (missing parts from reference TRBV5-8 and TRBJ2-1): EAGVTQSPTHLIKTRGQQATLRCSPISGHTSVYWYQQALGLGLQFLLWYDEGEERNRGNFPPRFSGRQFPNYSSELNVNALELEDSALYLCASRGGGSYNEQFFGPGTRLTVL.

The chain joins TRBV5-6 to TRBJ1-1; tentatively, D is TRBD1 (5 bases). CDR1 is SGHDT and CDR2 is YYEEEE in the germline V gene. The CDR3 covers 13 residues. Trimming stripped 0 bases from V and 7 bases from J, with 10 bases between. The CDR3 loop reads CASSLGQTDEAFF. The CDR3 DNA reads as TGTGCCAGCAGCTTGGGACAGACGGATGAAGCTTTCTTT.

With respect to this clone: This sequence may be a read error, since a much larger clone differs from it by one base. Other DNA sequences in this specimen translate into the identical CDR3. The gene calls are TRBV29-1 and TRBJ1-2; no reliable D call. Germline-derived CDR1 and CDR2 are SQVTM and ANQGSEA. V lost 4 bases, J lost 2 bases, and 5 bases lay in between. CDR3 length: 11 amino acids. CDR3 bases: TGCAGCGTTGTCGAGAACTATGGCTACACCTTC. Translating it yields CSVVENYGYTF.

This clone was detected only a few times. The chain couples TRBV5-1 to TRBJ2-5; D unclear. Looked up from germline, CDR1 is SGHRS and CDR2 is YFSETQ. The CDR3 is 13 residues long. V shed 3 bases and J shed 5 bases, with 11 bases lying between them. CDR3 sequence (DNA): TGCGCCAGCAGCTCGATGGAAGTGGAGACCCAGTACTTC. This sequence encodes CASSSMEVETQYF.

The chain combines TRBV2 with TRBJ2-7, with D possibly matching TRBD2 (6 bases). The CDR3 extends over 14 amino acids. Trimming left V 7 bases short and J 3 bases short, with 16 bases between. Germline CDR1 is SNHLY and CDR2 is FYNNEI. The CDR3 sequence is CASIFSREDYEQYF. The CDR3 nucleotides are TGTGCCAGCATTTTCTCCAGGGAGGACTACGAGCAGTACTTC.

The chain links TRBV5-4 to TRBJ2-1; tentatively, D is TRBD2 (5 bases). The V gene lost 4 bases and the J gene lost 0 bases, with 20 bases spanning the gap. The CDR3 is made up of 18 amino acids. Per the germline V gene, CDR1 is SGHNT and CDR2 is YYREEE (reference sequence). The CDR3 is CASSPDSATSLSYNEQFF. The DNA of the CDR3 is TGTGCCAGCAGCCCGGACTCCGCTACGTCCCTCTCCTACAATGAGCAGTTCTTC.

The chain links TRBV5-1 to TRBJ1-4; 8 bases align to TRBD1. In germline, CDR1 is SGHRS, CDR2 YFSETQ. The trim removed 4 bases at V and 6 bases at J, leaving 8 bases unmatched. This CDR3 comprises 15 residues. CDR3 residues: CASSLSRGRHEKLFF. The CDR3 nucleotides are TGCGCCAGCAGCCTCTCCAGGGGGCGTCATGAAAAACTGTTTTTT.

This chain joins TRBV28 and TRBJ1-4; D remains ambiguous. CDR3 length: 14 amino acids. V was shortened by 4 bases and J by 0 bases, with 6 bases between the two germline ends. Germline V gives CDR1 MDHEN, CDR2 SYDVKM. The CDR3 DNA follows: TGTGCCAGCAGTTCCGGATCAACTAATGAAAAACTGTTTTTT. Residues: CASSSGSTNEKLFF.